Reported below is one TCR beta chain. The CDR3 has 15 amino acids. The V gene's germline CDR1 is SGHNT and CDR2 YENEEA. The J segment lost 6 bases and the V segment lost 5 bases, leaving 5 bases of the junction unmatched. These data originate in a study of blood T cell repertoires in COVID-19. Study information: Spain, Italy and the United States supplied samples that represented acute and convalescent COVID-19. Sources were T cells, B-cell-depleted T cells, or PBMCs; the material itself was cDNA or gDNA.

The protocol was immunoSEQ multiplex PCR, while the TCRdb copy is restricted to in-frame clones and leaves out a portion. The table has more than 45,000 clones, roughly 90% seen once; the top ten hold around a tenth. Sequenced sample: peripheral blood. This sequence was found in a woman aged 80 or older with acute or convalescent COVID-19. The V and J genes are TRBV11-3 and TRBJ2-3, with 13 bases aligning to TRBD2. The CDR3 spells CASSPGTSGMDTQYF. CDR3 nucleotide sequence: TGTGCCAGCAGCCCAGGGACTAGCGGGATGGATACGCAGTATTTT.